The clone carrying this TCR beta chain was picked up one time. Its antigen is as yet unknown. The data are from a study of shared clonotypes between healthy human individuals. V was trimmed by 4 bases and J by 5 bases, leaving 17 bases between them. The CDR3 covers 15 residues. Germline loops: CDR1 MDHEN, CDR2 SYDVKM. General observations from the study: Sample collection involved blood only; tissue repertoires are likely different.

Memory CD4+ cells were the fraction left after CD45RA+ naive selection. TCRdb keeps only in-frame clones here, not all; method: immunoSEQ multiplex PCR. The data hold about 2.3 million clones, with more than 80% observed a single time. Sequencing was done on a sample of naive CD4+ T cells from PBMCs. Subset: CD45RA+ positively selected. The receptor's source is a young man in good health. Some clones in this sample may be carry-over from other donors' samples. The chain joins TRBV28 to TRBJ1-2, with D hard to call. The CDR3 DNA reads as TGTGCCAGCAGTTACGATGGACGGCCGGGTTATGGCTACACCTTC. Amino acids: CASSYDGRPGYGYTF.